This entry lists 27 T cell receptor beta chains sequenced from one sample in a study of T-cell reconstitution after alpha-beta-depleted transplantation in children. Preparation of the TCRbeta library involved a method that used unique molecular identifiers. TCRdb passed the PCR reads through MiXCR, listing each CDR3 protein once. The sample includes 350,000 to 400,000 distinct CDR3 sequences, roughly 15% of them seen just once. The source material was PBMCs, sampled from the stem cell graft. Every receptor here comes from a human donor who donated a stem cell graft to a child with Fanconi anemia.

The chain joins TRBV7-9 to TRBJ2-3, with TRBD2 matching over 8 bases. The CDR3 covers 15 residues. Trimming took 5 bases from V and 4 from J; bases not matched to a gene: 8. Germline loops: CDR1 SEHNR, CDR2 FQNEAQ (reference sequence). The CDR3 bases are TGTGCCAGCAGCCGTCCGGGACTAGGGGCAGATACGCAGTATTTT. Amino acids: CASSRPGLGADTQYF.

This clonotype was found a few times. The chain combines TRBV12-3 or TRBV12-4 with TRBJ2-1; D possibly matches TRBD1 or TRBD2 (7 bases each). The CDR3 extends over 17 amino acids. V gave up 7 bases and J gave up 0 bases, with 19 bases separating them. The CDR3 bases are TGTGCCAGCACCGTAACCCAGGGGGGGAGCTCCTACAATGAGCAGTTCTTC. This translates into CASTVTQGGSSYNEQFF.

This clonotype was observed many times. V usage is TRBV28 and J usage is TRBJ1-2; D gene unclear. The germline V gene has CDR1 MDHEN and CDR2 SYDVKM. The V and J ends lost 6 bases and 0 bases respectively, with 8 bases between them. The CDR3 is 13 residues long. The CDR3 sequence: CASSPGANYGYTF. CDR3 in DNA: TGTGCCAGCAGCCCCGGAGCTAACTATGGCTACACCTTC.

The rearrangement uses TRBV3-1 and TRBJ2-3; 8 bases line up with TRBD2. The V gene's germline CDR1 is LGHDT and CDR2 YNNKEL (reference sequence). The CDR3 extends over 16 amino acids. V was clipped by 3 bases and J by 4 bases; unmatched bases: 9. CDR3 DNA: TGTGCCAGCAGCCAGCCTCGGGGGGGCGGGGCAGATACGCAGTATTTT. Translated, it gives CASSQPRGGGADTQYF.

In its sample, this clonotype was seen a few times. The rearrangement links TRBV11-2 to TRBJ2-7, with 9 bases matching TRBD1. Germline CDR1 reads SGHAT; CDR2 reads FQNNGV. The ends lost 5 bases at V and 0 bases at J; junction bases unmatched: 8. The CDR3 is 16 residues long. The CDR3 nucleotides read TGTGCCAGCAGCGATCCGGGACAGGGAACCTCCTACGAGCAGTACTTC. Translating it yields CASSDPGQGTSYEQYF.

This clonotype has only a few counts. The CDR3 nucleotides are TGCAGCGTTCAACAGGGAAGCAATCAGCCCCAGCATTTT. As protein: CSVQQGSNQPQHF. The chain uses TRBV29-1 and TRBJ1-5; TRBD1 might be the D (6 bases). Germline CDR1 SQVTM, CDR2 ANQGSEA. V was cut by 5 bases and J by 1 base, with 9 bases left in between. The CDR3 is 13 amino acids.

This clonotype was found once. This chain uses TRBV19 with TRBJ1-2, with D perhaps TRBD1 (6 bases). This CDR3 comprises 13 residues. Germline V gives CDR1 LNHDA, CDR2 SQIVND (reference sequence). The V and J ends lost 7 bases and 3 bases respectively, with 12 bases between them. This CDR3 is CASNNGQYYGYTF. The CDR3 DNA follows: TGTGCCAGTAACAACGGACAGTACTATGGCTACACCTTC.

This clonotype was detected many times. The chain joins TRBV12-3 or TRBV12-4 to TRBJ1-1; D remains ambiguous. V was clipped by 6 bases and J by 8 bases, with 25 bases between them. This CDR3 contains 16 residues. The CDR3: CASSIKSSEGGPEAFF. For the CDR3, the DNA is TGTGCCAGCAGCATAAAAAGTTCCGAGGGTGGACCAGAAGCTTTCTTT.

The CDR3 is CSASVHVRGGYTF. DNA for the CDR3: TGCAGTGCTAGCGTCCACGTAAGAGGGGGCTACACCTTC. The V gene is TRBV20-1, the J gene TRBJ1-2; the D is unclear. The CDR3 is made up of 13 amino acids. CDR1 and CDR2 (germline): DFQATT, SNEGSKA (reference sequence). Deletions cut 3 bases from V and 8 bases from J, with 16 bases between.

The chain has TRBV5-1 and TRBJ1-3; D is uncertain. V was pared by 0 bases and J by 0 bases, with 10 bases between. Germline lookup yields CDR1 SGHRS and CDR2 YFSETQ. CDR3 size: 16 residues. CDR3 bases: TGCGCCAGCAGCTTGGGTCCCGGTGGCTCTGGAAACACCATATATTTT. It translates to CASSLGPGGSGNTIYF.

The chain employs TRBV5-1 and TRBJ1-6; no definite D call. Germline V gene lookup returns CDR1 SGHRS and CDR2 YFSETQ. The CDR3 runs 15 residues. Trimming cost V 5 bases and J 4 bases, with 13 bases left between them. CDR3 in amino acids: CASSIRGNYNSPLHF. Here the CDR3 DNA reads TGCGCCAGCAGTATTAGAGGGAATTATAATTCACCCCTCCACTTT. The whole variable domain, filled in from reference TRBV5-1 and TRBJ1-6, reads KAGVTQTPRYLIKTRGQQVTLSCSPISGHRSVSWYQQTPGQGLQFLFEYFSETQRNKGNFPGRFSGRQFSNSRSEMNVSTLELGDSALYLCASSIRGNYNSPLHFGNGTRLTVT.

This clonotype was seen only a few times. The chain links TRBV7-9 to TRBJ1-5, with a tentative D call TRBD1 (5 bases). V was clipped by 1 base and J by 9 bases, with 13 bases between them. Germline V gives CDR1 SEHNR, CDR2 FQNEAQ (reference sequence). The CDR3 is made up of 14 amino acids. CDR3 DNA sequence: TGTGCCAGCAGCTTAGACGGGGGAGGTGGGCCCCAGCATTTT. Its translation: CASSLDGGGGPQHF.

This clonotype was counted at least ten times. The chain is built from TRBV20-1 and TRBJ1-3; D remains ambiguous. V gave up 2 bases and J gave up 0 bases, with 8 bases separating them. CDR1 and CDR2 from the germline V gene are DFQATT and SNEGSKA (reference sequence). The CDR3 loop spans 14 amino acids. DNA of the CDR3: TGCAGTGCTAGAATCAGTCTCTCTGGAAACACCATATATTTT. Encoded protein: CSARISLSGNTIYF.

In this sample, this clonotype turned up once. The chain employs TRBV29-1 and TRBJ1-1; D is unresolved. Per germline, CDR1 SQVTM and CDR2 ANQGSEA. V lost 4 bases and J lost 2, with 5 bases in between. There are 11 residues in the CDR3. DNA for the CDR3: TGCAGCGTTGGAAGTAACACTGAAGCTTTCTTT. Translated, it gives CSVGSNTEAFF.

In this sample, this clonotype turned up many times. The gene calls are TRBV12-3 or TRBV12-4 and TRBJ2-2; no clear D gene. The CDR3 consists of 13 residues. The V end was cut by 9 bases, the J end by 0 bases, with 8 bases between. The CDR3 is CASLAANTGELFF. Written as DNA, the CDR3 is TGTGCCAGTTTAGCCGCGAACACCGGGGAGCTGTTTTTT.

The V gene is TRBV7-2, the J gene TRBJ2-1, with 7 bases fitting TRBD1. The ends lost 3 bases at V and 4 bases at J; junction bases unmatched: 9. The CDR3 spans 16 residues. Germline V gene sequence: CDR1 SGHTA, CDR2 FQGNSA. CDR3 loop: CASSLHSGTAYNEQFF. The DNA of the CDR3 is TGTGCCAGCAGCTTGCATTCCGGGACAGCTTACAATGAGCAGTTCTTC.

This clonotype was recorded once. The chain joins TRBV11-2 to TRBJ2-3, with TRBD2 matching 9 bases. Germline trimming cut 2 bases from V and 1 base from J; bases unmatched to any gene: 13. There are 19 residues in the CDR3. CDR1 is SGHAT, CDR2 FQNNGV, per germline. The CDR3 loop is CASSLLSPVASGGTDTQYF. CDR3 nucleotides: TGTGCCAGCAGCTTACTATCGCCCGTGGCTAGCGGGGGCACAGATACGCAGTATTTT.

The chain couples TRBV5-1 to TRBJ2-7, with TRBD1 identical over 10 bases. Losses at the gene ends were 2 bases for V and 5 bases for J; bases not matched to a gene: 4. Looked up from germline, CDR1 is SGHRS and CDR2 is YFSETQ. The CDR3 contains 14 residues. The CDR3 is CASSFGTGAHEQYF. DNA for the CDR3: TGCGCCAGCAGCTTCGGGACAGGGGCCCACGAGCAGTACTTC.

This clonotype was counted between two and nine times. V is TRBV7-2 and J is TRBJ1-1; D may be TRBD1 (5 bases). The ends were cut back, 3 bases at V and 10 bases at J, with 12 bases in the middle. Germline assignment: CDR1 SGHTA and CDR2 FQGNSA. CDR3 length equals 12 residues. The CDR3, as DNA: TGTGCCAGCAGCTTTTCAGGGATTGCAGCTTTCTTT. It is translated as CASSFSGIAAFF. The complete variable domain, with remaining parts taken from reference TRBV7-2 and TRBJ1-1, reads GAGVSQSPSNKVTEKGKDVELRCDPISGHTALYWYRQSLGQGLEFLIYFQGNSAPDKSGLPSDRFSAERTGGSVSTLTIQRTQQEDSAVYLCASSFSGIAAFFGQGTRLTVV.

The chain uses TRBV28 and TRBJ1-5; a possible D gene is TRBD1 (5 bases). Germline CDR1 is MDHEN and CDR2 is SYDVKM. This CDR3 has 16 residues. V was clipped by 3 bases and J by 7 bases, with 19 bases between them. CDR3 loop: CASSFASGVGEQPQHF. The CDR3, as DNA: TGTGCCAGCAGTTTCGCTTCGGGGGTAGGAGAACAGCCCCAGCATTTT.

DNA for the CDR3: TGTGCCAGCAGTCTTTCCTTTCTGCCCTCCAGTACGGAACTGTTTTTT. Translation: CASSLSFLPSSTELFF. The chain employs TRBV12-3 or TRBV12-4 and TRBJ1-4, with unresolved D. This CDR3 has 16 amino acids. The V end was cut by 5 bases, the J end by 12 bases, with 25 bases between.

This clonotype came up a few times. The gene calls are TRBV7-8 and TRBJ1-1; no definite D call. This CDR3 comprises 13 residues. The V gene lost 1 base and the J gene lost 8 bases, with 11 bases spanning the gap. Germline V gene data show CDR1 as SGHVS and CDR2 as FQNEAQ. In nucleotides, the CDR3 is TGTGCCAGCAGCTTAGATTGGTTAGAAGAAGCTTTCTTT. Translation gives CASSLDWLEEAFF.

The chain employs TRBV5-1 and TRBJ1-5, with TRBD1 matching 8 bases. With V trimmed by 4 bases and J by 4 bases, 7 bases remained unmatched. The germline V gene has CDR1 SGHRS and CDR2 YFSETQ. This CDR3 contains 15 residues. This CDR3 is CASSPQTGENQPQHF. CDR3 in DNA: TGCGCCAGCAGCCCCCAGACAGGGGAAAATCAGCCCCAGCATTTT.

This chain joins TRBV30 and TRBJ2-1; D not resolved. Trimming removed 3 bases from V and 7 bases from J, with 7 bases in between. The CDR3 runs to 11 residues. Germline V gene lookup returns CDR1 GTSNPN and CDR2 SVGIG (reference sequence). CDR3 protein: CAWSPGNEQFF. The CDR3 DNA follows: TGTGCCTGGAGCCCTGGAAATGAGCAGTTCTTC.

The rearrangement links TRBV20-1 to TRBJ2-1; maybe TRBD2 (5 bases). The CDR3 is 11 amino acids. Trimming pared 3 bases from V and 6 bases from J, leaving 6 bases between. Germline assignment: CDR1 DFQATT and CDR2 SNEGSKA (reference sequence). The CDR3 DNA sequence: TGCAGTGCTAGTCGGGGCAATGAGCAGTTCTTC. Encoded protein: CSASRGNEQFF.

This clonotype turned up a few times. This sequence may be a read error, since a much larger clone differs from it by one base. This chain uses TRBV7-6 with TRBJ1-1; D is ambiguous. The CDR3 consists of 13 residues. V was cut by 6 bases and J by 1 base, with 9 bases left in between. CDR1 SGHVS and CDR2 FNYEAQ come from the germline V gene. The CDR3 loop reads CASRPTENTEAFF. CDR3 nucleotides: TGTGCCAGCAGACCCACAGAGAACACTGAAGCTTTCTTT. Complete variable domain (other parts from reference TRBV7-6 and TRBJ1-1): GAGVSQSPRYKVTKRGQDVALRCDPISGHVSLYWYRQALGQGPEFLTYFNYEAQQDKSGLPNDRFSAERPEGSISTLTIQRTEQRDSAMYRCASRPTENTEAFFGQGTRLTVV.

This clonotype was observed a few times. The CDR3 DNA follows: TGTGCCAGCAGTTTCTCCTTCGGAGTGACAGATACGCAGTATTTT. It translates to CASSFSFGVTDTQYF. The chain has TRBV12-3 or TRBV12-4 and TRBJ2-3; no firm D call. This CDR3 comprises 15 residues. Trimming took off 3 bases at V and 3 bases at J, with 13 bases between the two ends.